This T cell receptor (beta chain) was identified in a study of cytomegalovirus exposure and HLA in healthy donors. V was clipped by 4 bases and J by 6 bases; unmatched bases: 9. This CDR3 has 14 amino acids. The germline V gene encodes CDR1 SNHLY and CDR2 FYNNEI. Primers: 60 Vbeta forward and 13 Jbeta reverse. Produced via immunoSEQ multiplex PCR; TCRdb's table is partial and in-frame only. The data contain 150,000 or so clones, more than 70% of them singletons. The chain combines TRBV2 with TRBJ2-7, with 7 bases aligning to TRBD1. What was sequenced was PBMCs. The TCR comes from a male donor in good health and CMV-seronegative. CDR3 loop: CASSGTGLSGEQYF. CDR3 nucleotides: TGTGCCAGCAGTGGGACAGGATTGTCTGGCGAGCAGTACTTC.